What follows is one T cell receptor beta chain and its context. This CDR3 is built from 14 residues. V shed 6 bases and J shed 0 bases, with 9 bases lying between them. The germline CDR1 and CDR2 sequences are LNHDA and SQIVND (reference sequence). Participant ages covered about 18 to 89 years across 24 US areas. Original analysis: Nucleated cell counts were estimated from reference gene primer amplification. TCRdb's copy holds only in-frame clones and misses some; the assay was immunoSEQ multiplex PCR. That table is the source of V, J and clone size, and D and trimming were worked out from the DNA. The sample includes over 250,000 clones, roughly 80% seen only once; the top ten take around 4.1%. The data stem from a study of blood T cell repertoires in COVID-19. Overall study context: The analysed material was cDNA or gDNA that came from T cells, B-cell-depleted T cells, or PBMCs.

The source of this sequence is a man in his thirties or forties with acute COVID-19. This rearrangement joins TRBV19 to TRBJ1-5; D is unresolved. Material: PBMCs or T cells enriched from blood (not recorded which). The CDR3: CASSPINSNQPQHF. CDR3 nucleotides: TGTGCCAGTAGCCCTATTAATAGCAATCAGCCCCAGCATTTT.